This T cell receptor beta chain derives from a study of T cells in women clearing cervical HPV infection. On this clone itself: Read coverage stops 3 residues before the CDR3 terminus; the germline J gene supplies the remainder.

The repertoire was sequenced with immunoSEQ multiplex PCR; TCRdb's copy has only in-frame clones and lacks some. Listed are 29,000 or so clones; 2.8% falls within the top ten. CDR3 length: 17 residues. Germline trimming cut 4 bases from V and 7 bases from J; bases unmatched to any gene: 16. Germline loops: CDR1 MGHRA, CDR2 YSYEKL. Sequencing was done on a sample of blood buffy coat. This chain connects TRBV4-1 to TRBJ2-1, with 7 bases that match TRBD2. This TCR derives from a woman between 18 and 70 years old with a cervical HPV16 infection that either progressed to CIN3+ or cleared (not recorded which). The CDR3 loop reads CASSRIVEAGNRNEQFF. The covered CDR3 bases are TGCGCCAGCAGCCGGATCGTAGAAGCGGGAAACAGGAATGAG.